This record concerns one TCR beta chain sequence. This sample is drawn from a study of shared clonotypes between healthy human individuals. The repertoire was sequenced with immunoSEQ multiplex PCR; TCRdb's copy has only in-frame clones and lacks some. The repertoire holds approximately 710,000 clones, with around 90% as singletons. The sequencing sample was made of memory CD8+ T cells from PBMCs. Indicated subset: CD45RO+ cells pooled with CCR7-negative TemRA cells. This receptor was identified in a man between 18 and 29 years old in good health. Some clones in this sample may be carry-over from other donors' samples.

DNA for the CDR3: TGCGCCAGCAGCAACGTCGGAGCAACTAATGAAAAACTGTTTTTT. This gives the protein CASSNVGATNEKLFF. The genes are TRBV5-1 and TRBJ1-4; D is undetermined. CDR3 size: 15 residues. The V end lost 4 bases, the J end lost 0 bases, and 10 bases lay between the germline ends. Germline V gene lookup returns CDR1 SGHRS and CDR2 YFSETQ. The variable domain in full, with the rest retrieved from reference TRBV5-1 and TRBJ1-4, is KAGVTQTPRYLIKTRGQQVTLSCSPISGHRSVSWYQQTPGQGLQFLFEYFSETQRNKGNFPGRFSGRQFSNSRSEMNVSTLELGDSALYLCASSNVGATNEKLFFGSGTQLSVL.